Included here is one T cell receptor beta chain sequence, with context. Its antigen is as yet unknown. This sample was included in a study of T cells after yellow fever vaccination. TCRdb passed the 5' RACE reads through MiXCR, listing each CDR3 protein once. The sample has around 250,000 distinct CDR3 sequences, 6.9% seen once. General observations from the study: The secondary response peaked faster, at day 5 versus 15, but was weaker. FACS-sorted repertoires might harbor abundant contaminating clonotypes from the bulk population. Among all clonotypes, a small share was observed in both CD4 and CD8 compartments. Booster samples showed a return of most primary-vaccination clones (around 96% CD4, about 87% CD8).

This receptor was taken from a man in his thirties or forties who received the YFV17D yellow fever vaccine. The sample in question was CD4+ T cells sorted from PBMCs, obtained 15 days after the yellow fever booster vaccination.

The DNA of the CDR3 is TGTGCCAGCAGCTTAGTCGGACTAGGGCCCACAGATACGCAGTATTTT. This translates into CASSLVGLGPTDTQYF. The V gene is TRBV7-2, the J gene TRBJ2-3; 7 bases align to TRBD2. This CDR3 comprises 16 residues. V was pared by 1 base and J by 2 bases, with 6 bases of the junction left unmatched. Germline V gene data show CDR1 as SGHTA and CDR2 as FQGNSA.